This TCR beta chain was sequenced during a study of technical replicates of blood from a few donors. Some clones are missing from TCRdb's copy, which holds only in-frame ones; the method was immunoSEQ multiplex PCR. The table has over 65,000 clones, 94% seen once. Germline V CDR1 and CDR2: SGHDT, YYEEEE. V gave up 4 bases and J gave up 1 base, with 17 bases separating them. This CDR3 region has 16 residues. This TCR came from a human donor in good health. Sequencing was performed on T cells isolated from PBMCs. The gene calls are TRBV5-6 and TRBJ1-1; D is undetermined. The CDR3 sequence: CASSPPVEGWNTEAFF. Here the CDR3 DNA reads TGTGCCAGCAGCCCCCCCGTGGAGGGCTGGAACACTGAAGCTTTCTTT.